The source of this T cell receptor beta chain is a study of vaccination effects on CD4 cells after COVID-19. Measured with immunoSEQ multiplex PCR; TCRdb has only the in-frame clones, and not every one. The data show roughly 29,000 clones, 55% to 65% seen once. The CDR3 contains 15 residues. CDR1 and CDR2 (germline): WNHNN, SYGVQD (reference sequence). Between the trimmed V and J ends, which lost 2 bases and 1 base, there was a span of 9 bases. Following 10 days of culture, CD4+ T cells were isolated. Of note for this clone: Antigen: not known.

This receptor was taken from a human donor who received a COVID-19 vaccine. This specimen consisted of CD4+ T cells from PBMCs cultured without peptide, obtained before COVID-19 vaccination. The rearrangement uses TRBV10-1 and TRBJ2-1; D may be TRBD1 or TRBD2 (5 bases each). The CDR3 loop reads CASSENGASYNEQFF. In nucleotides, the CDR3 is TGCGCCAGCAGTGAGAACGGGGCTTCCTACAATGAGCAGTTCTTC.